The present TCR beta chain was sequenced within a study of PD-L1 blockade in urothelial cancer. Assay used: immunoSEQ multiplex PCR; TCRdb lists only in-frame clones, some missing. Of 80,000 to 100,000 clones in the sample, roughly 80% were seen once. The ends lost 5 bases at V and 5 bases at J; junction bases unmatched: 10. CDR1 and CDR2 from the germline V gene are LNHDA and SQIVND (reference sequence). The CDR3 has 16 amino acids. The receptor comes from a man between 65 and 85 years old with urothelial cancer. The source material was PBMCs, sampled around atezolizumab (anti-PD-L1) treatment. The gene calls are TRBV19 and TRBJ1-5; 9 nucleotides line up with TRBD1. CDR3 residues: CASSAGTGYGDQPQHF. DNA for the CDR3: TGTGCCAGTAGTGCCGGGACAGGGTACGGAGATCAGCCCCAGCATTTT.